Many counts were recorded for the clone carrying this T cell receptor (beta chain). Its antigen is currently unknown. The sample comes from a study of identical twins. Study findings and constraints: Memory repertoires showed no such pattern, whereas abundant cord blood beta clonotypes carried fewer insertions. Invariant MAIT and iNKT cells could partly confound zero-insertion analyses.

The CDR3 sequence is 14 residues long. Trimming pared 3 bases from V and 1 base from J, leaving 10 bases between. Per the germline V gene, CDR1 is SGHDN and CDR2 is FVKESK. Via MiXCR, TCRdb re-called the 5' RACE reads, giving one row per CDR3 protein. The profile shows a few hundred thousand distinct CDR3 sequences, about 8.9% of them singletons. These same records also appear under a second study, on yellow fever vaccine responses in identical twins.

The sequenced sample was CD8+ T cells sorted from blood. The clonotype comes from a young woman in good health. The chain combines TRBV14 with TRBJ2-7; D ambiguous. Written as DNA, the CDR3 is TGTGCCAGCAGCCACCGGACCGGATCCTACGAGCAGTACTTC. Encoded protein: CASSHRTGSYEQYF.